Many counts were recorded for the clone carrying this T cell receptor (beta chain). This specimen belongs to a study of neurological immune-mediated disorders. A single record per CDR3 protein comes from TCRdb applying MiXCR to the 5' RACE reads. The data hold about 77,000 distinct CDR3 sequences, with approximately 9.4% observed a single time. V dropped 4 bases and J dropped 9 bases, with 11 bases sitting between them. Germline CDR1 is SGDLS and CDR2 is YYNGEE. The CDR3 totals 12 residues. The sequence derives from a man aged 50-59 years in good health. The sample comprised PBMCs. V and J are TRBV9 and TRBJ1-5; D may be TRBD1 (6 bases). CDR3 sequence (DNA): TGTGCCAGCAGCCCGGGGGCCGGGCCCCAGCATTTT. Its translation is CASSPGAGPQHF.